One and the same sample provided the 15 T cell receptor beta chains below, sequenced in a study of T cell responses to AZD1222 COVID-19 vaccine. TCRdb keeps only in-frame clones here, not all; method: immunoSEQ multiplex PCR. The table shows some 71,000 clones, with around 84% occurring only once. The sample in question was peripheral blood, obtained on day 0 of AZD1222 vaccination. Receptors originate from an adult in good health.

The chain links TRBV6-2 or TRBV6-3 to TRBJ1-2, with 9 nucleotides matching TRBD1. In germline, CDR1 is MNHEY, CDR2 SVGEGT. The CDR3 sequence is 14 residues long. After removal of 5 bases from V and 4 bases from J, the junction contained 5 bases not matched to a gene. This CDR3 is CASSTLGQGYGYTF. DNA of the CDR3: TGTGCCAGCAGTACTCTGGGACAGGGCTATGGCTACACCTTC.

V gene TRBV29-1 combines with J gene TRBJ2-1, with 7 nucleotides matching TRBD1. The V gene's germline CDR1 is SQVTM and CDR2 ANQGSEA. V was pared by 7 bases and J by 4 bases, with 7 bases of the junction left unmatched. This CDR3 is built from 13 residues. CDR3 loop: CSGRQGIYNEQFF. The DNA for the CDR3 is TGCAGCGGGAGACAGGGCATTTACAATGAGCAGTTCTTC.

The V call is TRBV7-3, the J call TRBJ2-7; possibly TRBD1 or TRBD2 for D (5 bases each). This CDR3 has 13 residues. CDR1 and CDR2 from the germline V gene are SGHTA and FQGTGA. Trimming cost V 2 bases and J 6 bases, with 11 bases left between them. The CDR3 region has the DNA TGTGCCAGCAGCTTATCATCCGGGGCCGAGCAGTACTTC. Its translation is CASSLSSGAEQYF. Full variable domain (remainder filled in from reference TRBV7-3 and TRBJ2-7): GAGVSQTPSNKVTEKGKYVELRCDPISGHTALYWYRQSLGQGPEFLIYFQGTGAADDSGLPNDRFFAVRPEGSVSTLKIQRTERGDSAVYLCASSLSSGAEQYFGPGTRLTVT.

V usage is TRBV5-8 and J usage is TRBJ1-2, with TRBD1 matching over 9 bases. This CDR3 contains 14 residues. Germline CDR1 reads SGHTS; CDR2 reads YDEGEE. After removal of 2 bases from V and 7 bases from J, the junction contained 6 bases not matched to a gene. CDR3 sequence: CASSLNRGQSGYTF. In DNA form, the CDR3 reads TGTGCCAGCAGCTTAAACAGGGGGCAGAGTGGCTACACCTTC.

For the CDR3, the DNA is TGCGCCAGCAGCTTGATGACAGGCGTAAGCCCCGGCTACACCTTC. The encoded protein is CASSLMTGVSPGYTF. This sequence joins TRBV5-1 and TRBJ1-2; a possible D gene is TRBD1 (6 bases). Between the trimmed V and J ends, which lost 1 base and 8 bases, there was a span of 18 bases. Germline-derived CDR1 and CDR2 are SGHRS and YFSETQ. The length of the CDR3 is 15 residues.

This clone is classed as medium-sized (0.01 to 0.1%). The chain links TRBV5-1 to TRBJ2-1; the D is unclear. CDR3 size: 12 residues. V gave up 0 bases and J gave up 7 bases, with 5 bases separating them. Germline CDR1 reads SGHRS; CDR2 reads YFSETQ. DNA for the CDR3: TGCGCCAGCAGCTTGGACGCTAATGAGCAGTTCTTC. Translating it yields CASSLDANEQFF. The whole variable domain, remainder taken from reference TRBV5-1 and TRBJ2-1, is KAGVTQTPRYLIKTRGQQVTLSCSPISGHRSVSWYQQTPGQGLQFLFEYFSETQRNKGNFPGRFSGRQFSNSRSEMNVSTLELGDSALYLCASSLDANEQFFGPGTRLTVL.

CDR3 sequence reads: CASSEQGRGYTF. The CDR3 DNA is TGTGCCAGCAGCGAACAGGGAAGGGGCTACACCTTC. This chain uses TRBV6-2 or TRBV6-3 with TRBJ1-2; a weak D match, TRBD1 (6 bases). CDR1 and CDR2 from the germline V gene are MNHEY and SVGEGT. This CDR3 comprises 12 residues. The germline V and J ends were trimmed by 6 bases and 8 bases, with 13 bases remaining between them.

This chain links TRBV2 with TRBJ1-3; perhaps TRBD1 as D (6 bases). The germline gives CDR1 SNHLY, CDR2 FYNNEI. V gave up 5 bases and J gave up 4 bases, with 18 bases separating them. The CDR3 sequence is 16 residues long. CDR3 sequence (DNA): TGTGCCAGCAGTAAGGAGACAGGTTTGGGCGGAAACACCATATATTTT. This translates into CASSKETGLGGNTIYF. Full variable domain (rest looked up from reference TRBV2 and TRBJ1-3): EPEVTQTPSHQVTQMGQEVILRCVPISNHLYFYWYRQILGQKVEFLVSFYNNEISEKSEIFDDQFSVERPDGSNFTLKIRSTKLEDSAMYFCASSKETGLGGNTIYFGEGSWLTVV.

V usage is TRBV19 and J usage is TRBJ2-6; the D gene is possibly TRBD1 (6 bases). Germline V gene lookup returns CDR1 LNHDA and CDR2 SQIVND (reference sequence). Trimming cost V 8 bases and J 0 bases, with 11 bases left between them. This CDR3 is built from 15 residues. CDR3 DNA: TGTGCCAGTGGCAGGGGCTCCTCTGGGGCCAACGTCCTGACTTTC. As protein: CASGRGSSGANVLTF.

The chain has TRBV4-2 and TRBJ1-2; D remains ambiguous. The germline CDR1 and CDR2 sequences are LGHNA and YNFKEQ. Trimming cost V 1 base and J 4 bases, with 16 bases left between them. The CDR3 runs to 16 residues. CDR3 residues: CASSQGNRRVPYGYTF. CDR3 coding DNA: TGTGCCAGCAGCCAAGGGAATCGACGGGTCCCCTATGGCTACACCTTC.

The rearrangement uses TRBV2 and TRBJ1-6; D is undetermined. The CDR3 sequence is 14 residues long. Between the trimmed V and J ends, which lost 6 bases and 8 bases, there was a span of 14 bases. CDR1 SNHLY and CDR2 FYNNEI come from the germline V gene. The CDR3 DNA reads TGTGCCAGCAGAGACGTCGCCCACGATTCACCCCTCCACTTT. Translating gives CASRDVAHDSPLHF.

The V gene is TRBV5-4, the J gene TRBJ1-2; the D gene is possibly TRBD1 (6 bases). Trimming pared 1 base from V and 7 bases from J, leaving 11 bases between. Germline V gene data show CDR1 as SGHNT and CDR2 as YYREEE (reference sequence). CDR3 size: 13 residues. CDR3 nucleotide sequence: TGTGCCAGCAGCTTGCGGGGGGCCGGTGGCTACACCTTC. This sequence encodes CASSLRGAGGYTF.

The J gene is TRBJ1-6, the V gene TRBV28; D gene ambiguous. The V and J ends lost 2 bases and 9 bases respectively, with 11 bases between them. The CDR3 contains 14 residues. CDR1 is MDHEN and CDR2 is SYDVKM in the germline V gene. CDR3 coding DNA: TGTGCCAGCAGTTTAGGTCTAGGCTCTTCACCCCTCCACTTT. Translating it yields CASSLGLGSSPLHF.

The rearrangement links TRBV7-2 to TRBJ2-3; TRBD1 is a possible D gene (6 bases). This CDR3 has 13 amino acids. The V gene's germline CDR1 is SGHTA and CDR2 FQGNSA. Trimming left V 5 bases short and J 7 bases short, with 13 bases between. The CDR3 is CASSAGTIHTQYF. CDR3 bases: TGTGCCAGCAGCGCCGGGACAATCCATACGCAGTATTTT. The full variable domain, its missing parts supplied by reference TRBV7-2 and TRBJ2-3, is GAGVSQSPSNKVTEKGKDVELRCDPISGHTALYWYRQSLGQGLEFLIYFQGNSAPDKSGLPSDRFSAERTGGSVSTLTIQRTQQEDSAVYLCASSAGTIHTQYFGPGTRLTVL.

This chain links TRBV4-2 with TRBJ1-1; no reliable D call. Germline values: CDR1 LGHNA, CDR2 YNFKEQ. CDR3 length: 13 residues. V lost 1 base and J 7 bases, leaving 10 bases between the germline ends. The CDR3 nucleotides are TGTGCCAGCAGCCAAGGTAATTCAGATGAAGCTTTCTTT. Translation: CASSQGNSDEAFF.